The present TCR beta chain was sequenced within a study of breast tumors, draining lymph nodes, adjacent tissues. Breast cancer patients provided tissue from their axillary draining lymph nodes. Study-level findings and limits: Data fit most tumor T cells coming from lymph node, expanding in tumor. Tumor repertoires ranked between lymph nodes and nontumor tissue in diversity, with V and J gene preferences. Compared with basal-like, luminal-like tumors shared significantly more repertoire with nontumor tissue. The lymph node origin of tumor T cells was framed as consistent with a hypothesis, not demonstrated.

With 0 bases removed from V and 6 bases from J, the gap between germline ends came to 15 bases. This CDR3 region has 15 residues. The V gene's germline CDR1 is DFQATT and CDR2 SNEGSKA (reference sequence). This clonotype showed up just a few times. Its antigen is not identified. MiXCR, applied by TCRdb to the multiplex PCR reads, yields one record per CDR3 protein. Seen here are around 150,000 distinct CDR3 sequences, about 20% observed once, and the top ten hold around 2.6%. The receptor comes from a female donor with breast cancer. Some clones in this sample may be carry-over from other donors' samples. The sequenced sample was axillary lymph node tissue. The genes are TRBV20-1 and TRBJ2-4; possibly TRBD1 or TRBD2 for D (5 bases each). CDR3 protein: CSARDGTNLLNIQYF. The CDR3, as DNA: TGCAGTGCTAGAGACGGGACCAACCTTCTAAACATTCAGTACTTC.